The clone carrying this T cell receptor beta chain counts as medium-sized. The target antigen is unknown. These data originate in a study of liver allograft versus peripheral blood T cells. Study in general: Comparative analysis was performed on T cell receptor repertoires from transplanted livers and from recipients' peripheral blood.

Looked up from germline, CDR1 is MNHEY and CDR2 is SMNVEV (reference sequence). This CDR3 comprises 14 residues. The V end lost 0 bases, the J end lost 4 bases, and 7 bases lay between the germline ends. TCRdb processed the reads anew with MiXCR; each CDR3 protein has one entry. The table shows approximately 9,000 distinct CDR3 sequences, with 19% occurring only once. The study's findings and limits: Intra-allograft T cell receptor repertoires in the liver reportedly differed from peripheral blood repertoires.

The rearrangement joins TRBV27 to TRBJ1-5; D ambiguous. This receptor was taken from a human patient who had a liver transplant. Some T cells may originate from the graft donor. The CDR3 sequence is CASSLSGVNQPQHF. The DNA for the CDR3 is TGTGCCAGCAGTTTATCGGGAGTGAATCAGCCCCAGCATTTT.